Listed here are 2 T cell receptor beta chains from one sample, sequenced in a study of T cells after yellow fever vaccination (dated by TCRdb to 2018 to 2020). The sample's treatment or condition label, in plain terms: live attenuated yellow fever vaccine strain. Receptors were amplified or captured by 5' RACE. The sequencer listed for this sample is Illumina HiSeq 2500. TCRdb applied fastp at Q25 and MiXCR to the public reads, then kept only in-frame beta chains. Rows are combined by CDR3 protein, so each entry shows the most common genes and DNA. The sample table lists a few hundred thousand distinct CDR3 sequences, around 6.8% of them with a count of one. Of the sample, roughly a sixth is held by the ten largest clones. Material: PBMCs, obtained around 45 days after the first yellow fever vaccination. These receptors originate from a man aged 18 to 35 who received the YFV17D yellow fever vaccine.

This clonotype was detected only a few times. This chain uses TRBV7-8 with TRBJ2-2, with D perhaps given as TRBD1 or TRBD2 (5 bases each). Germline assignment: CDR1 SGHVS and CDR2 FQNEAQ. V was pared by 4 bases and J by 6 bases, with 12 bases between. This CDR3 is 14 amino acids long. For the CDR3, the DNA is TGTGCCAGCAGCTCGGGACCGACTGCCGGGGAGCTGTTTTTT. This gives the protein CASSSGPTAGELFF.

This clonotype was observed at least ten times. The chain recombines TRBV7-2 with TRBJ2-7, with TRBD1 matching 9 bases. The ends lost 5 bases at V and 1 base at J; junction bases unmatched: 3. Germline assignment: CDR1 SGHTA and CDR2 FQGNSA. CDR3 length: 14 amino acids. Here the CDR3 reads CASSTDRGSYEQYF. The CDR3 DNA follows: TGTGCCAGCAGCACGGACAGGGGATCCTACGAGCAGTACTTC.